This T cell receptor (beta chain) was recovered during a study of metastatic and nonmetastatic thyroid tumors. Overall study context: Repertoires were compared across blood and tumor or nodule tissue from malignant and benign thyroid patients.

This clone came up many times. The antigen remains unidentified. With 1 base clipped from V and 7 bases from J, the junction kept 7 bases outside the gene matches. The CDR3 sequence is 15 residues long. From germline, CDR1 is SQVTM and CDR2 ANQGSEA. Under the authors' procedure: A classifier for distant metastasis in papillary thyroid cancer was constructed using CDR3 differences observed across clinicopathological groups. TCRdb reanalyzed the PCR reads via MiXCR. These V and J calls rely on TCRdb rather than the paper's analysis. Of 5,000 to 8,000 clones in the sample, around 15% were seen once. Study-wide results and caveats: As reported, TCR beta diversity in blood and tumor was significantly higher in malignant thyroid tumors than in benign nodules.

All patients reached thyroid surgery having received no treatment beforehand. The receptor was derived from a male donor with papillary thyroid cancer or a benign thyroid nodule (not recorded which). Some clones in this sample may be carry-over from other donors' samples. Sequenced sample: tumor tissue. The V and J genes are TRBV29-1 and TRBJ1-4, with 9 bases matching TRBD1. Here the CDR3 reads CSVEALTGGREKLFF. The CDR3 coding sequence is TGCAGCGTTGAAGCCCTGACAGGGGGACGTGAAAAACTGTTTTTT. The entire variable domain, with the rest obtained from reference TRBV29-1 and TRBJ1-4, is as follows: SAVISQKPSRDICQRGTSLTIQCQVDSQVTMMFWYRQQPGQSLTLIATANQGSEATYESGFVIDKFPISRPNLTFSTLTVSNMSPEDSSIYLCSVEALTGGREKLFFGSGTQLSVL.